This entry lists 9 T cell receptor beta chains sequenced from one sample in a study of shared clonotypes between healthy human individuals. Positive CCR7 selection of CD45RO-negative cells yielded the naive CD8 cells, and terminally differentiated effector memory CD45RA+ cells were excluded. Measured with immunoSEQ multiplex PCR; TCRdb has only the in-frame clones, and not every one. The table records millions of clones, about 92% of them present only once. The sample was naive CD8+ T cells from PBMCs. These receptors were obtained from a man aged 18-30 years in good health. Some clones in this sample may be carry-over from other donors' samples.

V is TRBV15 and J is TRBJ2-4, with TRBD1 matching 9 bases. V lost 3 bases, J lost 4 bases, and 4 bases stayed unmatched. CDR1 is LNHNV, CDR2 YYDKDF, per germline (reference sequence). The CDR3 is made up of 15 amino acids. CDR3 region: CATSSPGQGKNIQYF. CDR3 sequence (DNA): TGTGCCACCAGCAGTCCGGGACAGGGAAAAAACATTCAGTACTTC. The full variable domain, completed using reference TRBV15 and TRBJ2-4, is DAMVIQNPRYQVTQFGKPVTLSCSQTLNHNVMYWYQQKSSQAPKLLFHYYDKDFNNEADTPDNFQSRRPNTSFCFLDIRSPGLGDTAMYLCATSSPGQGKNIQYFGAGTRLSVL.

In regard to this clone: This CDR3 is also generated by other DNA sequences in the sample. The chain combines TRBV9 with TRBJ2-7, with TRBD1 matching over 7 bases. Germline assignment: CDR1 SGDLS and CDR2 YYNGEE. The V and J ends lost 4 bases and 1 base, in that order; junction bases with no gene match: 5. The CDR3 is 14 residues long. CDR3 region: CASSPRQGSYEQYF. The CDR3, as DNA: TGTGCCAGCAGCCCCAGACAGGGTTCCTACGAGCAGTACTTC.

This chain links TRBV7-9 with TRBJ2-4, with a tentative D call TRBD2 (5 bases). This CDR3 has 15 residues. The germline V gene has CDR1 SEHNR and CDR2 FQNEAQ (reference sequence). V was clipped by 1 base and J by 0 bases, with 7 bases between them. The CDR3 protein is CASSLGGLAKNIQYF. CDR3 coding DNA: TGTGCCAGCAGCTTAGGAGGGTTAGCCAAAAACATTCAGTACTTC.

V is TRBV6-1 and J is TRBJ2-5, with 7 bases matching TRBD2. The length of the CDR3 is 15 residues. Germline V lookup: CDR1 MNHNS, CDR2 SASEGT. J lost 3 bases, V lost 2 bases, and 6 bases had no gene match. CDR3 bases: TGTGCCAGCAGTGAAAGTTGGGGACTAAAAGAGACCCAGTACTTC. Translating it yields CASSESWGLKETQYF.

The chain is built from TRBV15 and TRBJ1-2; 8 nucleotides match TRBD1. The V and J ends lost 3 bases and 3 bases, in that order; junction bases with no gene match: 3. In germline, CDR1 is LNHNV, CDR2 YYDKDF (reference sequence). CDR3 length equals 14 residues. CDR3 loop: CATSSQGADYGYTF. The DNA for the CDR3 is TGTGCCACCAGCAGTCAGGGGGCCGACTATGGCTACACCTTC.

The chain carries TRBV28 and TRBJ2-3; 7 positions match TRBD2. Germline CDR1 MDHEN, CDR2 SYDVKM. Unmatched junction bases numbered 17, after V lost 5 bases and J lost 6 bases. CDR3 length equals 17 residues. The CDR3 coding sequence is TGTGCCAGCAGTCACCACGGGGTGAGGGGAGGGTCGGATACGCAGTATTTT. It encodes CASSHHGVRGGSDTQYF.

The V call is TRBV6-6, the J call TRBJ2-7; D is possibly TRBD1 (6 bases). This CDR3 comprises 15 residues. Trimming took off 4 bases at V and 3 bases at J, with 16 bases between the two ends. Germline V gives CDR1 MNHNY, CDR2 SVGAGI (reference sequence). In DNA form, the CDR3 reads TGTGCCAGCAGTTCCCCTCCGACAGGACACTACGAGCAGTACTTC. Its translation: CASSSPPTGHYEQYF.

As for this clone: Within the sample, other DNA sequences also encode this same CDR3. The chain combines TRBV5-6 with TRBJ1-2; no clear D gene. Germline CDR1 is SGHDT and CDR2 is YYEEEE. V was clipped by 0 bases and J by 1 base, with 7 bases between them. The CDR3 extends over 14 amino acids. CDR3 DNA: TGTGCCAGCAGCTTGGGCGTCAGTAACTATGGCTACACCTTC. This sequence encodes CASSLGVSNYGYTF.

The V call is TRBV27, the J call TRBJ2-1; D is perhaps TRBD2 (5 bases). V lost 2 bases, J lost 13 bases, and 12 bases lay in between. Germline V gene sequence: CDR1 MNHEY, CDR2 SMNVEV (reference sequence). This CDR3 spans 12 amino acids. This CDR3 reads CASSLIEGLQFF. The DNA of the CDR3 is TGTGCCAGCAGTTTAATCGAGGGATTACAGTTCTTC.